These 9 T cell receptor beta chains came from one sample sequenced in a study of OX40 agonist ivuxolimab in advanced cancers. The method was immunoSEQ multiplex PCR; TCRdb's version includes in-frame clones alone and lacks a portion of them. There are 30,000 or so clones in the sample; about 92% occur only once, and roughly 25% lies in the top ten. Sequencing was performed on CD4+ or CD8+ T cells sorted from blood, taken in a trial of the OX40 agonist ivuxolimab. Source of these receptors: an adult with an advanced solid tumor such as melanoma, head and neck, liver or kidney cancer.

J is TRBJ2-7 and V is TRBV6-5; D is perhaps TRBD2 (5 bases). Germline V gene lookup returns CDR1 MNHEY and CDR2 SVGAGI. Trimming shortened V by 0 bases and J by 0 bases, and 12 bases separated the two germline ends. This CDR3 has 16 residues. CDR3 protein: CASSYSQTGSSYEQYF. The DNA for the CDR3 is TGTGCCAGCAGTTACTCCCAGACGGGAAGCTCCTACGAGCAGTACTTC.

J is TRBJ2-7 and V is TRBV11-2, with 9 bases fitting TRBD2. CDR3 size: 14 residues. Losses at the gene ends were 5 bases for V and 3 bases for J; bases not matched to a gene: 5. Germline V gene data show CDR1 as SGHAT and CDR2 as FQNNGV. The CDR3 spells CASSPTTSGYEQYF. Here the CDR3 DNA reads TGTGCCAGCAGCCCAACGACTAGCGGCTACGAGCAGTACTTC.

The chain has TRBV11-2 and TRBJ1-2; D is possibly TRBD1 (5 bases). Germline CDR1 and CDR2: SGHAT and FQNNGV. The CDR3 is made up of 19 amino acids. Trimming stripped 0 bases from V and 4 bases from J, with 24 bases between. In DNA, the CDR3 is TGTGCCAGCAGCTTAGATGGGCGAATGGTGTATGGGGGGGGCTATGGCTACACCTTC. It is translated as CASSLDGRMVYGGGYGYTF.

This sequence joins TRBV14 and TRBJ2-7; D uncertain. Trimming removed 0 bases from V and 0 bases from J, with 6 bases in between. The germline CDR1 and CDR2 sequences are SGHDN and FVKESK. The CDR3 spans 14 residues. CDR3 DNA: TGTGCCAGCAGCCAAGACCCGGACTCCTACGAGCAGTACTTC. It yields the protein CASSQDPDSYEQYF.

The gene calls are TRBV6-6 and TRBJ2-7; D might be TRBD1 or TRBD2, each matching 5 bases. V lost 6 bases and J 4 bases, leaving 10 bases between the germline ends. The germline V gene has CDR1 MNHNY and CDR2 SVGAGI (reference sequence). The CDR3 has 12 amino acids. The CDR3: CASSPEGYEQYF. CDR3 DNA sequence: TGTGCCAGCAGCCCTGAGGGGTACGAGCAGTACTTC.

The chain carries TRBV28 and TRBJ2-5; D might be TRBD2 (5 bases). The CDR3 consists of 13 residues. V lost 4 bases and J lost 3, with 9 bases in between. The germline gives CDR1 MDHEN, CDR2 SYDVKM. CDR3 in DNA: TGTGCCAGCAGTTGGGCCGGGGAAGAGACCCAGTACTTC. This encodes CASSWAGEETQYF.

The chain has TRBV5-5 and TRBJ2-2; 12 bases are shared with TRBD2. After removal of 4 bases from V and 4 bases from J, the junction contained 5 bases not matched to a gene. The CDR3 totals 16 residues. Per the germline V gene, CDR1 is SGHKS and CDR2 is YYEKEE (reference sequence). The CDR3 DNA follows: TGTGCCAGCAGCCCAATACTAGCGGGAGGCACCGGGGAGCTGTTTTTT. Translating gives CASSPILAGGTGELFF.

V is TRBV13 and J is TRBJ2-4; no clear D gene. Germline assignment: CDR1 PRHDT and CDR2 FYEKMQ (reference sequence). Trimming left V 3 bases short and J 8 bases short, with 8 bases between. This CDR3 contains 12 residues. CDR3 nucleotides: TGTGCCAGCAGCTTCTCGCAGGACATTCAGTACTTC. The encoded protein is CASSFSQDIQYF.

The DNA for the CDR3 is TGTGCCAGCAGCGAGAGCGGGAATTTGAACACCGGGGAGCTGTTTTTT. Translating it yields CASSESGNLNTGELFF. The J gene is TRBJ2-2, the V gene TRBV9; 7 bases are a match to TRBD2. CDR1 is SGDLS, CDR2 YYNGEE, per germline. With V trimmed by 3 bases and J by 1 base, 6 bases remained unmatched. This CDR3 contains 16 residues.